This T cell receptor (beta chain) was found in a study of early T cells in non-severe SARS-CoV-2 infection listed by TCRdb under 2021. About the full investigation: Because TCR sequencing relied on bulk RNA taken from unsorted whole blood, pairing of alpha and beta chains was not possible.

The full study reports these points: VDJdb matching was skewed toward anti-spike CD8 responses, so virus-specific expansions were likely underestimated and private and CD4 specificities were missed.

To note about this clonotype: Its binding antigen is unknown. No base-level quality is on record; no much larger clone is a single base apart.

Inclusive of the bounding cysteine and phenylalanine, the CDR3 is 16 residues long. The DNA shown is the 48-base CDR3, in frame from base 1. Sequences SGHVS (CDR1) and FNYEAQ (CDR2) are obtained from the germline V gene. V was cut back by 7 bases and J by 0 bases, leaving a gap of 18 bases between them. A case-control design nested within a healthcare worker cohort in London, UK, was used, with weekly nasopharyngeal swab PCR tests and blood sampling performed. Between 23 and 31 March 2020, the week of the UK lockdown, healthcare workers were enrolled and then followed up weekly for as long as 16 weeks. To prepare the library, 5' RACE was applied. This sample was sequenced with a NextSeq 500. The TCR library protocol attached unique molecular identifiers to individual cDNA molecules to correct for sequencing error and PCR bias. Both TCR alpha and beta chains were sequenced, and tight co-correlation was observed between alpha and beta sequence abundances in each sample. On the study's bioinformatics: Decombinator V4 was used to annotate the V gene, J gene and CDR3 of the TCR sequences. TCRs were defined as expanded if a significant change between any two time points was detected under a Poisson model with p below 0.0001. Abundances of TCRs were expressed as counts per million after normalisation to the total number of TCRs sequenced in each sample. TRAV1-2 paired with TRAJ12, TRAJ20 or TRAJ33 defined MAIT TCRs, while TRAV10 paired with TRAJ18 defined iNKT TCRs. VDJdb, accessed on 1 November 2021, was searched for TCRs annotated for CMV, EBV and SARS-CoV-2, and TCRs annotated for more than one antigen were excluded. The raw public reads went through TCRdb reprocessing: fastp at Q25, MiXCR clone calling, in-frame beta chains kept. Rows are combined by CDR3 protein, so each entry shows the most common genes and DNA. The V and J calls were determined by TCRdb, not by the authors. This sample holds about 55,000 distinct CDR3 sequences; 7% to 10% were observed only once. The ten top clones hold 4% to 5% of the sample.

The clonotype originates from an adult who was a healthcare worker with PCR-confirmed SARS-CoV-2 infection or an uninfected control (not recorded which). The chain joins TRBV7-6 to TRBJ1-1; the best D guess is TRBD1, with 5 bases matching. Material: whole blood. The CDR3 protein sequence reads: CASTLERGRMNTEAFF. The nucleotide sequence reads as follows: TGTGCCAGCACCCTGGAACGGGGCCGGATGAACACTGAAGCTTTCTTT.